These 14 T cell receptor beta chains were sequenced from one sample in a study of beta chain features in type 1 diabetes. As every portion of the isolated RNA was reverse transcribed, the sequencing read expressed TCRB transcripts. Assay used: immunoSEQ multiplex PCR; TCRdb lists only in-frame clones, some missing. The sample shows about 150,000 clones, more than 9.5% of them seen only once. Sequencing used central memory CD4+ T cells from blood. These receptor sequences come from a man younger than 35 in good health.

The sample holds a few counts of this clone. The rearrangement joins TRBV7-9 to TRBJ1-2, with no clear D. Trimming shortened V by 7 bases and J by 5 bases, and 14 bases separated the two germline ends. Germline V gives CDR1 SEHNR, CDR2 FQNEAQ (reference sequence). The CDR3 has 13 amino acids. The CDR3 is CASTLFDTYGYTF. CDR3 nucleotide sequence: TGTGCCAGCACCCTTTTCGATACGTATGGCTACACCTTC. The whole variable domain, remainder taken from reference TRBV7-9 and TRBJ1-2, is DTGVSQNPRHKITKRGQNVTFRCDPISEHNRLYWYRQTLGQGPEFLTYFQNEAQLEKSRLLSDRFSAERPKGSFSTLEIQRTEQGDSAMYLCASTLFDTYGYTFGSGTRLTVV.

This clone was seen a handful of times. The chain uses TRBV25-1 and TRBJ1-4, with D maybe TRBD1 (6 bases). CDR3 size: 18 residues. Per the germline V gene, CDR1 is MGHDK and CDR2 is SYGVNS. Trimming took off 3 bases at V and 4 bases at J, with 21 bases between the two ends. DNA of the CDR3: TGTGCCAGCAGTGACCGCAGAGCGGACAGCGGGTATAATGAAAAACTGTTTTTT. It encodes CASSDRRADSGYNEKLFF.

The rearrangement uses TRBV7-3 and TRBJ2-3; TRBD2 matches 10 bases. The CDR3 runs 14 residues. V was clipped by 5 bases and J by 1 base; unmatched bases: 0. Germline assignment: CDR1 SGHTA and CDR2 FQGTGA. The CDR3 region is CASSLAGGTDTQYF. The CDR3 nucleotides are TGTGCCAGCAGCCTAGCGGGAGGCACAGATACGCAGTATTTT.

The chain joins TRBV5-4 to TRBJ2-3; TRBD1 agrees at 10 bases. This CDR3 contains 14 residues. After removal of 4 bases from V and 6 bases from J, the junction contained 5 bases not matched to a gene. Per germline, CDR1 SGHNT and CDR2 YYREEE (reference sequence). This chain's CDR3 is CASSTTGGEDTQYF. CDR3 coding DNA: TGTGCCAGCAGCACGACAGGGGGCGAGGATACGCAGTATTTT.

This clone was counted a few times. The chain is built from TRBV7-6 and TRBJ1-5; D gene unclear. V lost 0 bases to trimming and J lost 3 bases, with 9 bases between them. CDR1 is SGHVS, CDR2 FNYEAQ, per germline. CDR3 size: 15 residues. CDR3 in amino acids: CASSLASGTNQPQHF. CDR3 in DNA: TGTGCCAGCAGCTTAGCGTCGGGAACCAATCAGCCCCAGCATTTT.

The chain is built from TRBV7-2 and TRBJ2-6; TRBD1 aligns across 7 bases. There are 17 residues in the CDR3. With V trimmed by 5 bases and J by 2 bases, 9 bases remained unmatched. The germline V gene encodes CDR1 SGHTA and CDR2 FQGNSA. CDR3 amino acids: CASSRPTGLAGANVLTF. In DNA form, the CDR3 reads TGTGCCAGCAGCCGGCCGACAGGGTTAGCTGGGGCCAACGTCCTGACTTTC.

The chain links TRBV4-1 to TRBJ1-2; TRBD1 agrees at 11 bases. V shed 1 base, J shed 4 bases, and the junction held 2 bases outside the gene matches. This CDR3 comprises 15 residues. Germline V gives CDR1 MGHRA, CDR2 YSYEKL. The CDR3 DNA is TGCGCCAGCAGCCAAGTAGGGACAGGGGGCTATGGCTACACCTTC. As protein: CASSQVGTGGYGYTF.

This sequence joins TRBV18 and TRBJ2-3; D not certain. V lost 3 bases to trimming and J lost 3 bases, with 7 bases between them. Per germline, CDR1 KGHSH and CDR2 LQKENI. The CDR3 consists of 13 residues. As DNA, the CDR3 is TGTGCCAGCTCACCGGGAATTACAGATACGCAGTATTTT. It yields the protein CASSPGITDTQYF.

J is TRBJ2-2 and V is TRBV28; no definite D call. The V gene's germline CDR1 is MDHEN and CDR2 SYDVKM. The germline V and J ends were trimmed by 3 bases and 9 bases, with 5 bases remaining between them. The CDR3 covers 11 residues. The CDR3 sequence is CASSFRRELFF. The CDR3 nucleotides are TGTGCCAGCAGTTTTCGCAGGGAGCTGTTTTTT.

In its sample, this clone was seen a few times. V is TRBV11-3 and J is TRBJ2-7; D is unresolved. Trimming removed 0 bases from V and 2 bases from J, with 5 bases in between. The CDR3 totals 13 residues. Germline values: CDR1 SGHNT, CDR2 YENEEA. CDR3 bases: TGTGCCAGCAGCTTAGAACAGACCTACGAGCAGTACTTC. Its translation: CASSLEQTYEQYF.

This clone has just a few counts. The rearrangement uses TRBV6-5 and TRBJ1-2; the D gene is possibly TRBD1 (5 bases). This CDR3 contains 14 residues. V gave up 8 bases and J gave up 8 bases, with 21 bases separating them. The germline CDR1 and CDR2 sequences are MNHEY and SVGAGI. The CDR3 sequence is CASRLFGTLGGYTF. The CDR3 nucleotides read TGTGCCAGCCGCCTCTTTGGGACCCTAGGCGGCTACACCTTC.

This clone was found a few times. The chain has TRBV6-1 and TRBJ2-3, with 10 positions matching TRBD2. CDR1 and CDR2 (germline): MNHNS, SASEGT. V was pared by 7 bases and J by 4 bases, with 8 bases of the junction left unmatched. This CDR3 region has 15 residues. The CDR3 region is CASKASGSPADTQYF. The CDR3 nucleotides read TGTGCCAGCAAAGCTAGCGGGAGCCCGGCAGATACGCAGTATTTT.

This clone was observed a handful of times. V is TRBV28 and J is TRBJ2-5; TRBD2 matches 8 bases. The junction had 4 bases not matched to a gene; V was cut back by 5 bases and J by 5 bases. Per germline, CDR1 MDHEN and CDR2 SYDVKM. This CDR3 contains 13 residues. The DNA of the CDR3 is TGTGCCAGCAGTAAAGCGGGAGTGGAGACCCAGTACTTC. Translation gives CASSKAGVETQYF.

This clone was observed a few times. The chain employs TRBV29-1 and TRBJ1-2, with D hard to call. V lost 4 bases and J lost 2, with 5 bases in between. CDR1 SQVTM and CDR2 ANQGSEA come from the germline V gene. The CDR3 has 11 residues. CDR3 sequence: CSVGGNYGYTF. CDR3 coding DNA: TGCAGCGTTGGAGGAAACTATGGCTACACCTTC.